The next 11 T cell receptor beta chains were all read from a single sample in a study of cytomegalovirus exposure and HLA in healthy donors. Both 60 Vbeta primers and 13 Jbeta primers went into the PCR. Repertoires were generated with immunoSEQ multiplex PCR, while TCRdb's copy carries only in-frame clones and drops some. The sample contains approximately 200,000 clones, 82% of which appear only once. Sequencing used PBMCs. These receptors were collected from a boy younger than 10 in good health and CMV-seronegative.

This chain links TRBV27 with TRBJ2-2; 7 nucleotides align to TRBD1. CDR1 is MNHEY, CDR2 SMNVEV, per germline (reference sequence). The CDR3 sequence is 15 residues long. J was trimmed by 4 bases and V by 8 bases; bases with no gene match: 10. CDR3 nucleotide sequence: TGTGCCAGCCGGTCGGGACAGACATCCACCGGGGAGCTGTTTTTT. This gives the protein CASRSGQTSTGELFF.

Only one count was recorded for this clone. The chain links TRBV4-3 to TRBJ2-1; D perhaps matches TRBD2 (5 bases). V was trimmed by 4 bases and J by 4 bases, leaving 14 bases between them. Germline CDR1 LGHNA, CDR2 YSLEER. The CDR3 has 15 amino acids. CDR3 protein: CASSPSLNGYNEQFF. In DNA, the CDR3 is TGCGCCAGCAGCCCTAGCTTGAACGGGTACAATGAGCAGTTCTTC.

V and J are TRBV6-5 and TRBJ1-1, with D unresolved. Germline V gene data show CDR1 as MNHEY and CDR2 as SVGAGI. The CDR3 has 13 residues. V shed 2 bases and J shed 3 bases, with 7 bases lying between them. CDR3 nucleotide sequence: TGTGCCAGCAGTTACGGCAGATACACTGAAGCTTTCTTT. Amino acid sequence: CASSYGRYTEAFF.

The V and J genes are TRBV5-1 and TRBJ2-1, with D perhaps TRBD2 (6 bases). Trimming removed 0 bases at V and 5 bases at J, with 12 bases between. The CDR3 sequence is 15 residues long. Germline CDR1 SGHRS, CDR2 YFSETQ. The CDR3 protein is CASSLGGVGNNEQFF. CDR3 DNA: TGCGCCAGCAGCTTGGGGGGGGTTGGTAACAATGAGCAGTTCTTC.

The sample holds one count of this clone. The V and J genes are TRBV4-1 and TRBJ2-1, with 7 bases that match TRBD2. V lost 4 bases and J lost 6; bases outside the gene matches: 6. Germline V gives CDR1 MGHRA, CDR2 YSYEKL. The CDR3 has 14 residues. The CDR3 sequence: CASSLQGRVNEQFF. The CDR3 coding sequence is TGCGCCAGCAGCCTACAAGGGAGGGTCAATGAGCAGTTCTTC.

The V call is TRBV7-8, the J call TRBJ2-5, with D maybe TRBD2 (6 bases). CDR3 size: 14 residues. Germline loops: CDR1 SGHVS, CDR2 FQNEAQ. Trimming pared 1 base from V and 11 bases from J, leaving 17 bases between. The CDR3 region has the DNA TGTGCCAGCAGCTTAGGAAGGGTGGTTGGGACTCAGTACTTC. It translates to CASSLGRVVGTQYF.

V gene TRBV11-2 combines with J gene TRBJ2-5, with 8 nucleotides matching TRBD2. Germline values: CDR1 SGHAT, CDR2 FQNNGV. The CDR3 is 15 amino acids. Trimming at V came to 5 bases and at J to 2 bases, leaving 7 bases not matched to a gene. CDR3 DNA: TGTGCCAGCAGCCGACGGGGGGGCACACAAGAGACCCAGTACTTC. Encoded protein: CASSRRGGTQETQYF.

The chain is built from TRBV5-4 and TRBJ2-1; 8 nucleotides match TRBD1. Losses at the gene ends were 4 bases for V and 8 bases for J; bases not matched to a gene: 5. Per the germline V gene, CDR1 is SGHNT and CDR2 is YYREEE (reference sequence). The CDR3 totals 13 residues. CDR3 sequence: CASSLGTGYEQFF. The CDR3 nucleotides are TGTGCCAGCAGCCTGGGGACAGGCTATGAGCAGTTCTTC.

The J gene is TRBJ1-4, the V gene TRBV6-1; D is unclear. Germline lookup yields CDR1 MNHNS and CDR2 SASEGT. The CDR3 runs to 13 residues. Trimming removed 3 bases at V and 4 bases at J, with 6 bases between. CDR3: CASSDLVNEKLFF. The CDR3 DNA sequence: TGTGCCAGCAGTGACCTCGTTAATGAAAAACTGTTTTTT.

CDR3 nucleotide sequence: TGTGCCACTAGATCTGGGGCCAACGTCCTGACTTTC. It is translated as CATRSGANVLTF. J is TRBJ2-6 and V is TRBV10-3; no clear D gene. The germline CDR1 and CDR2 sequences are ENHRY and SYGVKD. CDR3 length: 12 residues. The V and J ends lost 10 bases and 1 base respectively, with 5 bases between them.

The CDR3 nucleotides read TGTGCTAGTGGTTTATCGGGGCAAGAGACCCAGTACTTC. It translates to CASGLSGQETQYF. V gene TRBV12-5 combines with J gene TRBJ2-5; weak D call: TRBD2 (5 bases). CDR3 length equals 13 residues. The germline V gene has CDR1 LGHNT and CDR2 FRNRAP. V lost 3 bases and J lost 2, with 7 bases in between. Full variable domain (outside the CDR3, taken from reference TRBV12-5 and TRBJ2-5): DARVTQTPRHKVTEMGQEVTMRCQPILGHNTVFWYRQTMMQGLELLAYFRNRAPLDDSGMPKDRFSAEMPDATLATLKIQPSEPRDSAVYFCASGLSGQETQYFGPGTRLLVL.